The TCR beta chain under discussion was sequenced for a study of blood T cell repertoires in COVID-19. Study details: Samples representing acute and convalescent COVID-19 were sourced from the United States, Italy and Spain.

Methods used by the authors: Quantification of nucleated cells was approximated via reference gene primer amplification. Produced via immunoSEQ multiplex PCR; TCRdb's table is partial and in-frame only. The D gene and trimming were derived from the DNA, and the V and J assignments and clone size from that table. The sample comprises around 230,000 clones, about nine tenths of which are singletons, and roughly 0.69% rests with the top ten. After removal of 7 bases from V and 1 base from J, the junction contained 6 bases not matched to a gene. This CDR3 has 15 amino acids. The germline gives CDR1 MNHEY, CDR2 SMNVEV (reference sequence).

The sequence derives from a man in his forties with acute or convalescent COVID-19. Sequenced: peripheral blood. The chain links TRBV27 to TRBJ2-7; 11 bases map to TRBD2. CDR3 nucleotides: TGTGCCAGCAATTCCGGACTAGCGGGTTCCTACGAGCAGTACTTC. It yields the protein CASNSGLAGSYEQYF.